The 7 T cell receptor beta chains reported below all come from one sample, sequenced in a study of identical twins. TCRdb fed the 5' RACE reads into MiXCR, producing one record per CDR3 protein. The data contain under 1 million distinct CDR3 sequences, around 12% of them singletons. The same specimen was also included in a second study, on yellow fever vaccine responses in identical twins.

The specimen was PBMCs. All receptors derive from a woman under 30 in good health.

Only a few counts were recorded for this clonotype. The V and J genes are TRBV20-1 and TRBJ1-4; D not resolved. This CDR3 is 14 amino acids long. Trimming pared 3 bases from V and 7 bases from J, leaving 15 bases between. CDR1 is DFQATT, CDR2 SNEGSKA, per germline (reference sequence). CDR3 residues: CSASGPSWGEKLFF. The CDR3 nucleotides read TGCAGTGCTAGCGGACCTTCATGGGGTGAAAAACTGTTTTTT.

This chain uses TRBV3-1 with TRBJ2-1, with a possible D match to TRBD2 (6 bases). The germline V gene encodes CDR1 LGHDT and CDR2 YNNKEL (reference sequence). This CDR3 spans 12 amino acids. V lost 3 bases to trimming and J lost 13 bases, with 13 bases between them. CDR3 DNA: TGTGCCAGCAGCCAGGGGGGAGCTAACCAGTTCTTC. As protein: CASSQGGANQFF.

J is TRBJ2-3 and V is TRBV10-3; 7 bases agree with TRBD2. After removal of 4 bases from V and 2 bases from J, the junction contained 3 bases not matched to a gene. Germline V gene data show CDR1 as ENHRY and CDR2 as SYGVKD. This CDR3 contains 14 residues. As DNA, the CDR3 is TGTGCCATCAGTGGCGGGAGAGCCACAGATACGCAGTATTTT. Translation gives CAISGGRATDTQYF.

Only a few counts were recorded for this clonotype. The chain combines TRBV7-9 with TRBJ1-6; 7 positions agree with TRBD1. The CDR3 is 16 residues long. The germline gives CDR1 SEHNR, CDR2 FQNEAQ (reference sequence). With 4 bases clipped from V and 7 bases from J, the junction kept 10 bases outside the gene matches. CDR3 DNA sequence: TGTGCCAGCAGCTCCCATTCCGGGACAGCAAATTCACCCCTCCACTTT. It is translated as CASSSHSGTANSPLHF. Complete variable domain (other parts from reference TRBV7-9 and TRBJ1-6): DTGVSQNPRHKITKRGQNVTFRCDPISEHNRLYWYRQTLGQGPEFLTYFQNEAQLEKSRLLSDRFSAERPKGSFSTLEIQRTEQGDSAMYLCASSSHSGTANSPLHFGNGTRLTVT.

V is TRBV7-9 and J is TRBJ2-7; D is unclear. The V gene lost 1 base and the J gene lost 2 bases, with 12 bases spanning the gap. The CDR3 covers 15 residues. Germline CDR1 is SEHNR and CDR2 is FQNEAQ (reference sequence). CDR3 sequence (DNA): TGTGCCAGCAGCTTAGAGCCGGGTCCTACCTACGAGCAGTACTTC. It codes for CASSLEPGPTYEQYF.

CDR3 region: CASRLAGVGTGELFF. CDR3 bases: TGTGCCAGCAGACTAGCGGGAGTTGGCACCGGGGAGCTGTTTTTT. The chain carries TRBV2 and TRBJ2-2; 11 bases align to TRBD2. The germline V gene has CDR1 SNHLY and CDR2 FYNNEI. Trimming took 6 bases from V and 4 from J; bases not matched to a gene: 4. The CDR3 contains 15 residues.

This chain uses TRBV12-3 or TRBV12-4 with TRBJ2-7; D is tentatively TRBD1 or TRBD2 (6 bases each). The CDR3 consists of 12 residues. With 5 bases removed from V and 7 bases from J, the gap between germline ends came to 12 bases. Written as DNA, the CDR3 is TGTGCCAGCAGTCGTCAGGGGAGGGAGCAGTACTTC. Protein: CASSRQGREQYF.